Listed below are T cell receptor beta chains from one sample, sequenced in a study of blood T cell repertoires in COVID-19. Clones were read by immunoSEQ multiplex PCR, and TCRdb kept only the in-frame ones, dropping some. The sample shows around 100,000 clones, around 84% of them seen only once. The sample consisted of peripheral blood. The receptors were sampled from a middle-aged man with acute or convalescent COVID-19. CDR3s include the opening cysteine and the closing phenylalanine or tryptophan. A D gene is named only where the DNA matches it firmly. Clone sizes are given selectively: once, few, many, or a class where the clone is expanded.

d_call	clone_size	v_call	j_call	cdr3_nt	cdr3_aa
TRBD1	-	TRBV5-1	TRBJ2-7	TGCGCCAGCAGCTTGGCCTCGGGACAGGGCTACGAGCAGTACTTC	CASSLASGQGYEQYF
-	-	TRBV6-2/TRBV6-3	TRBJ2-3	TGTGCCAGCAGTTGGCAGGGGCGCGGGACAGATACGCAGTATTTT	CASSWQGRGTDTQYF
TRBD1	-	TRBV7-9	TRBJ1-2	TGTGCCAGCAGCCCATGGACAGGGAACTATGGCTACACCTTC	CASSPWTGNYGYTF
-	-	TRBV2	TRBJ2-1	TGTGCCAGCAGTGAAGGGGGGGGCCATGCTGAGCAGTTCTTC	CASSEGGGHAEQFF
-	few	TRBV11-2	TRBJ1-4	TGTGCCAGCAGCTTAGAGTCCTCGGGAAAACTGTTTTTT	CASSLESSGKLFF
TRBD2	-	TRBV28	TRBJ2-7	TGTGCCAGCAGCCCCGGTGATGTGGTGGTACTAGCGGGTTCCTACGAGCAGTACTTC	CASSPGDVVVLAGSYEQYF
-	-	TRBV27	TRBJ2-7	TGTGCCAGCAGTTTAAAGCTGGGGATTGGGAGCAGCTACGAGCAGTACTTC	CASSLKLGIGSSYEQYF
-	-	TRBV15	TRBJ2-7	TGTGCCACCAGCAGAGATTGGCCCTACGAGCAGTACTTC	CATSRDWPYEQYF
-	-	TRBV11-2	TRBJ1-2	TGTGCCAGCAGCTTAGTTGGGGGCACCTCATATGGCTACACCTTC	CASSLVGGTSYGYTF
-	-	TRBV10-2	TRBJ2-2	TGCGCCAGCAACCGCGTGGTCGACACCGGGGAGCTGTTTTTT	CASNRVVDTGELFF